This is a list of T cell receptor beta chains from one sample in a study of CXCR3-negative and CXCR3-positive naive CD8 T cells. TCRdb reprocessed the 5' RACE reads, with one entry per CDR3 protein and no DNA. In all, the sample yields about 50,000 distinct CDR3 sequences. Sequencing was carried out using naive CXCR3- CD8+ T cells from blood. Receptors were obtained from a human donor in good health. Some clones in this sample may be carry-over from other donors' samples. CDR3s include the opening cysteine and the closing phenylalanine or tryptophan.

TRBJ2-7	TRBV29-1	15	CSVEVDETGMFEQYF
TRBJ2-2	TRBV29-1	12	CSVWTSGGELFF
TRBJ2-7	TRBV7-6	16	CASSLRPATVSYEQYF
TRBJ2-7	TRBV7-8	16	CASSYHPGQGAEEQYF
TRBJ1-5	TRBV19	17	CASSPPLGRNSNQPQHF
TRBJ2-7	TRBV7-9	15	CASRTSSDNYYEQYF
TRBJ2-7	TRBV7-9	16	CASSSRDRVGNYEQYF
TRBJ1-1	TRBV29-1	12	CSVGDPNTEAFF
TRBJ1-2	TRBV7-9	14	CASSLVGGGYGYTF
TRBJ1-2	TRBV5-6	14	CASSFVASQDGYTF
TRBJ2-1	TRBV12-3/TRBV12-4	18	CASSLPPTSPSSYNEQFF
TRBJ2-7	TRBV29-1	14	CSVDCPRRSYEQYF
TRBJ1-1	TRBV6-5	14	CASSYSRGSTEAFF
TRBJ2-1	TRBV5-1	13	CASSLASYNEQFF
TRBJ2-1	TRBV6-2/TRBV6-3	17	CASTFPWGSSSYNEQFF
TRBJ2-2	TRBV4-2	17	CASSQDGSGGRTGELFF
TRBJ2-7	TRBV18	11	CASSPSREQYF
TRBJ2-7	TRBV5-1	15	CASSFAGRAVSEQYF
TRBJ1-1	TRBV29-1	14	CSVEPATINTEAFF
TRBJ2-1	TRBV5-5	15	CASSGNRVSGNEQFF
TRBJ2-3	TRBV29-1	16	CSVAKDPGASTDTQYF
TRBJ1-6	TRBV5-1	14	CASYLDAGGSPLHF
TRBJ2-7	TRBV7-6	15	CASSSAPGTAYEQYF
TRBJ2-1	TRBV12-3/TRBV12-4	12	CASRMLGNEQFF
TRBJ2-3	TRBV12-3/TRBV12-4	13	CASSFGRTDTQYF
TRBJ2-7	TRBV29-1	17	CSVEDREGQGLPYEQYF
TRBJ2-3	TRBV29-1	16	CSVEAGGSLIMGTQYF
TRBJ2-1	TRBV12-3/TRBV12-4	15	CASSRDRGPLLEQFF
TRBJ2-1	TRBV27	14	CASSLAGGYNEQFF
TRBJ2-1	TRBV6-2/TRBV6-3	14	CASSYSTEGNEQFF
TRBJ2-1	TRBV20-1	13	CSARRQTNNEQFF
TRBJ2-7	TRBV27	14	CASKLGQGAYEQYF
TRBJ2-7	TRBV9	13	CASSVVGVDEQYF
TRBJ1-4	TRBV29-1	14	CSAEFRRANEKLFF
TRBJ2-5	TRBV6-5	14	CASRRGTYQETQYF
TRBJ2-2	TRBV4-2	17	CASSQDRQITNTGELFF
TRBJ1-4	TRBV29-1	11	CSIGVYEKLFF
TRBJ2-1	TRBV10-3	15	CAISEDTGGLYEQFF
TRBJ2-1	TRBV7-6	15	CASSYLAGGGDEQFF
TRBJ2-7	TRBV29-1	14	CSVEVGTSSYEQYF
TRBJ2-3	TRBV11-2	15	CASSWLRASTDTQYF
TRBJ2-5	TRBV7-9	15	CASSLPTTGVETQYF
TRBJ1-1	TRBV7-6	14	CASSLGGVNTEAFF
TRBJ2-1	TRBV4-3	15	CASSQDGNRYNEQFF
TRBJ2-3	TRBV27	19	CASSFGESVPLLSTDTQYF
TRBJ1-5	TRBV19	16	CASSVTGGLGNQPQHF
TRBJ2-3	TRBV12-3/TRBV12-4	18	CASSLAPQTFLSTDTQYF
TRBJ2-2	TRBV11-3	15	CASSPLGQGAGELFF
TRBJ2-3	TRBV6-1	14	CASSAGQERDTQYF
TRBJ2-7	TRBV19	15	CASSIGTGSSYEQYF
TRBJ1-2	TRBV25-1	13	CASSGPQGTGYTF
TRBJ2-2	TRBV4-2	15	CASSQDGGGARELFF
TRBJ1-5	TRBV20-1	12	CSASGEDQPQHF
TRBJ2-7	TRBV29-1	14	CSVESPTGDYEQYF
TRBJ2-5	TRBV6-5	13	CASSYFPSKAQYF
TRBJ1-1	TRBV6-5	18	CASSYSLVGAIRNTEAFF
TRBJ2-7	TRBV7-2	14	CASSLEGAGYEQYF
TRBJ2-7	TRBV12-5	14	CASGPPGMSYEQYF
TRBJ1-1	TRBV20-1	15	CSASTGRSQNTEAFF
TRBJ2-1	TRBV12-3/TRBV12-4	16	CASRPQGAGSYNEQFF